This TCR beta chain was obtained from a study of CD8 T cells in ankylosing spondylitis. CDR1 SGHRS and CDR2 YFSETQ come from the germline V gene. There are 17 residues in the CDR3. V shed 0 bases and J shed 4 bases, with 16 bases lying between them. The table lists this clonotype with a few counts. As yet, its antigen is unknown. Study-wide results and caveats: A TCR beta motif of eight or nine highly homologous variants seemed to mark ankylosing spondylitis blood. Previously reported in reactive arthritis synovial fluid and blood were some of the motif variants.

TCRdb processed the 5' RACE reads anew with MiXCR; each CDR3 protein has one entry. The table records approximately 130,000 distinct CDR3 sequences, approximately 9.7% of them present only once. The clonotype originates from a male donor with ankylosing spondylitis or in good health (not recorded which). The source material was blood, either unsorted or a sorted T cell fraction (not recorded which). The J gene is TRBJ2-2, the V gene TRBV5-1, with D possibly TRBD2 on 5 matching bases. CDR3 sequence reads: CASSLEVRGSGTGELFF. The CDR3 coding sequence is TGCGCCAGCAGCTTGGAGGTCCGGGGTAGTGGCACCGGGGAGCTGTTTTTT. Full variable domain (remainder filled in from reference TRBV5-1 and TRBJ2-2): KAGVTQTPRYLIKTRGQQVTLSCSPISGHRSVSWYQQTPGQGLQFLFEYFSETQRNKGNFPGRFSGRQFSNSRSEMNVSTLELGDSALYLCASSLEVRGSGTGELFFGEGSRLTVL.